This is a list of T cell receptor beta chains from one sample in a study of tumor-infiltrating lymphocytes in oesophageal squamous cell carcinoma. From the PCR reads, TCRdb called clonotypes with MiXCR, one entry per CDR3 protein. The table has around 12,000 distinct CDR3 sequences, roughly half seen once. What was sequenced was blood. All receptors come from a female donor with esophageal squamous cell carcinoma. Each CDR3 is given with its conserved first and last residue. The D gene is left open where the match is weak. Rows may omit the clone size; those that give it use once, few, many or a size class.

clone size	V gene	J gene	D gene	CDR3 protein	CDR3 DNA
many	TRBV12-3/TRBV12-4	TRBJ2-7	NA	CASSLGGAVVNEQYF	TGTGCCAGCAGTTTGGGGGGGGCGGTAGTCAATGAGCAGTACTTC
NA	TRBV11-2	TRBJ1-1	NA	CASSSERNSEAFF	TGTGCCAGCAGTTCCGAGAGGAACTCTGAAGCTTTCTTT
NA	TRBV20-1	TRBJ1-4	NA	CSATRGEEKLFF	TGCAGTGCTACCAGAGGAGAGGAAAAACTGTTTTTT
NA	TRBV7-2	TRBJ2-7	TRBD2	CASSLDTSRGDYEQYF	TGTGCCAGCAGCTTGGATACTAGTCGGGGGGACTACGAGCAGTACTTC
NA	TRBV7-6	TRBJ2-3	TRBD1	CASSLWSWGQGASDTQYF	TGTGCCAGCAGCTTATGGTCGTGGGGACAGGGGGCATCAGATACGCAGTATTTT
many	TRBV5-6	TRBJ2-3	NA	CASSSMYTQADTQYF	TGTGCCAGCAGCTCCATGTACACACAGGCAGATACGCAGTATTTT
medium-sized	TRBV7-9	TRBJ2-7	TRBD2	CASSLALGLAGSRDLYEQYF	TGTGCCAGCAGCTTAGCGTTGGGACTAGCGGGGTCCCGAGACCTCTACGAGCAGTACTTC
few	TRBV7-6	TRBJ2-3	NA	CASSQLAISTDTQYF	TGTGCCAGCAGCCAACTTGCAATCAGCACAGATACGCAGTATTTT
few	TRBV7-6	TRBJ2-1	TRBD2	CASSTTSGSSAEQFF	TGTGCCAGCAGCACCACTAGCGGGAGCAGTGCTGAGCAGTTCTTC
few	TRBV7-6	TRBJ2-1	NA	CASSLGSAYSYNEQFF	TGTGCCAGCAGCTTAGGATCGGCATATTCCTACAATGAGCAGTTCTTC
medium-sized	TRBV10-1	TRBJ2-7	NA	CASSDKGSYEQYF	TGCGCCAGCAGTGACAAGGGATCCTACGAGCAGTACTTC
NA	TRBV7-2	TRBJ2-7	NA	CASSLDGGTYEQYF	TGTGCCAGCAGCTTAGATGGCGGCACCTACGAGCAGTACTTC
once	TRBV7-6	TRBJ2-3	TRBD2	CASSLASLAGASSTDTQYF	TGTGCCAGCAGCTTAGCGTCACTAGCGGGGGCATCTAGCACAGATACGCAGTATTTT
NA	TRBV11-1	TRBJ2-3	NA	CASNPAGRINTGELYF	TGTGCCAGCAACCCCGCGGGGCGGATTAACACCGGGGAGCTGTATTTT
NA	TRBV11-2	TRBJ2-7	TRBD2	CASSRTSGWEQYF	TGTGCCAGCAGCCGGACTAGCGGCTGGGAGCAGTACTTC
NA	TRBV7-3	TRBJ2-1	NA	CASSSSASSYNEQFF	TGTGCCAGCAGCTCTAGCGCCTCATCCTACAATGAGCAGTTCTTC